The 4 T cell receptor beta chains presented below share a single source sample, sequenced in a study of blood T cell repertoires in COVID-19. Clones were sequenced by immunoSEQ multiplex PCR, and TCRdb holds only the in-frame ones, with some missing. The sample carries approximately 280,000 clones, around 85% recorded once. The sample consisted of PBMCs or T cells enriched from blood (not recorded which). These receptors were taken from a woman aged 50 to 60 who had recovered from COVID-19.

This clone was picked up one time. This chain connects TRBV9 to TRBJ2-1, with D perhaps matching TRBD2 (5 bases). The CDR3 totals 14 residues. V lost 0 bases to trimming and J lost 6 bases, with 10 bases between them. Looked up from germline, CDR1 is SGDLS and CDR2 is YYNGEE. The CDR3 protein is CASSVVPGINEQFF. As DNA, the CDR3 is TGTGCCAGCAGCGTAGTTCCGGGGATCAATGAGCAGTTCTTC.

This rearrangement joins TRBV5-1 to TRBJ2-1; TRBD1 matches at 9 bases. Trimming cost V 4 bases and J 5 bases; bases outside gene matches: 4. The CDR3 extends over 14 amino acids. Per the germline V gene, CDR1 is SGHRS and CDR2 is YFSETQ. CDR3 protein: CASSAGTGNNEQFF. CDR3 DNA sequence: TGCGCCAGCAGCGCGGGGACAGGGAACAATGAGCAGTTCTTC.

The chain carries TRBV19 and TRBJ1-1; D ambiguous. Germline V gene data show CDR1 as LNHDA and CDR2 as SQIVND (reference sequence). This CDR3 region has 14 residues. V was clipped by 2 bases and J by 4 bases, with 11 bases between them. CDR3 protein: CASSIQVGVTEAFF. CDR3 in DNA: TGTGCCAGTAGTATACAGGTCGGGGTCACTGAAGCTTTCTTT.

This chain joins TRBV10-3 and TRBJ1-1; the D gene is possibly TRBD1 (5 bases). V was clipped by 2 bases and J by 6 bases, with 13 bases between them. Germline values: CDR1 ENHRY, CDR2 SYGVKD. The CDR3 covers 14 residues. CDR3 residues: CAISEPGRAAEAFF. The DNA of the CDR3 is TGTGCCATCAGTGAGCCGGGCAGGGCCGCTGAAGCTTTCTTT.